A single sample is the source of the 24 T cell receptor beta chains below, sequenced in a study of glioma-infiltrating T cells after dendritic cell vaccination. The protocol was immunoSEQ multiplex PCR, while the TCRdb copy is restricted to in-frame clones and leaves out a portion. Among fewer than 75,000 clones, 81% were seen once, and the ten largest hold 7.9%. The source was blood, collected before dendritic cell vaccination. These receptors were obtained from a human donor with glioblastoma.

Only one count was recorded for this clone. The CDR3 coding sequence is TGTGCCAGCACCCTAGGCGGGGGAATCGGCACAGATACGCAGTATTTT. It translates to CASTLGGGIGTDTQYF. The gene calls are TRBV9 and TRBJ2-3; 7 positions match TRBD2. The CDR3 extends over 16 amino acids. With 6 bases clipped from V and 1 base from J, the junction kept 11 bases outside the gene matches. Germline V gives CDR1 SGDLS, CDR2 YYNGEE.

This clone was picked up one time. This CDR3 is CASRHERESNQPQHF. Here the CDR3 DNA reads TGTGCCAGCAGACACGAGAGGGAGAGCAATCAGCCCCAGCATTTT. This sequence joins TRBV6-5 and TRBJ1-5; D ambiguous. The length of the CDR3 is 15 residues. Germline V lookup: CDR1 MNHEY, CDR2 SVGAGI. Between the trimmed V and J ends, which lost 6 bases and 1 base, there was a span of 13 bases.

The chain combines TRBV10-3 with TRBJ2-2, with 7 bases that match TRBD1. Germline CDR1 reads ENHRY; CDR2 reads SYGVKD. The CDR3 spans 15 residues. The V gene end was trimmed by 10 bases and the J gene end by 6 bases; junction bases not matched to a gene: 14. CDR3 loop: CATGQGVSPAGELFF. CDR3 in DNA: TGTGCCACAGGGCAGGGGGTTTCCCCCGCCGGGGAGCTGTTTTTT.

This clone was detected only a few times. This chain joins TRBV19 and TRBJ1-5; D might be TRBD1 (5 bases). Trimming cost V 2 bases and J 1 base, with 21 bases left between them. The germline CDR1 and CDR2 sequences are LNHDA and SQIVND (reference sequence). This CDR3 has 19 residues. CDR3 DNA sequence: TGTGCCAGTAGTATACTTTTGTCCGGGGGTCCTTCAAGCAATCAGCCCCAGCATTTT. Its translation: CASSILLSGGPSSNQPQHF. The entire variable domain, with the rest obtained from reference TRBV19 and TRBJ1-5, is as follows: DGGITQSPKYLFRKEGQNVTLSCEQNLNHDAMYWYRQDPGQGLRLIYYSQIVNDFQKGDIAEGYSVSREKKESFPLTVTSAQKNPTAFYLCASSILLSGGPSSNQPQHFGDGTRLSIL.

The rearrangement joins TRBV10-3 to TRBJ1-2; 7 bases align to TRBD1. CDR3 length equals 14 residues. V trimming: 6 bases; J trimming: 10 bases; junction bases outside the gene matches: 14. Germline V lookup: CDR1 ENHRY, CDR2 SYGVKD. Here the CDR3 reads CAIRPPLEGANYTF. The CDR3 nucleotides are TGTGCCATCAGACCCCCTTTGGAGGGGGCAAACTACACCTTC.

CDR3 protein: CASSMVQGARNEQFF. CDR3 in DNA: TGTGCCAGTAGTATGGTACAGGGGGCGCGAAATGAGCAGTTCTTC. The chain couples TRBV19 to TRBJ2-1, with TRBD1 matching 9 bases. CDR1 LNHDA and CDR2 SQIVND come from the germline V gene (reference sequence). This CDR3 has 15 amino acids. Trimming took 3 bases from V and 7 from J; bases not matched to a gene: 7.

The chain has TRBV29-1 and TRBJ2-1; D ambiguous. Germline CDR1 and CDR2: SQVTM and ANQGSEA. With 3 bases removed from V and 7 bases from J, the gap between germline ends came to 4 bases. CDR3 length: 10 amino acids. CDR3 residues: CSVERNEQFF. The CDR3 DNA is TGCAGCGTTGAGAGGAATGAGCAGTTCTTC.

The chain carries TRBV28 and TRBJ2-7, with 12 bases lining up with TRBD1. CDR3 size: 15 residues. The germline gives CDR1 MDHEN, CDR2 SYDVKM. Trimming took 4 bases from V and 5 from J; bases not matched to a gene: 6. The CDR3 reads CASSSPGQGAHEQYF. In DNA, the CDR3 is TGTGCCAGCAGTTCCCCGGGACAGGGGGCCCACGAGCAGTACTTC.

This clone was seen just once. The chain has TRBV5-5 and TRBJ1-2; tentatively, D is TRBD1 (6 bases). There are 13 residues in the CDR3. Deletions cut 4 bases from V and 2 bases from J, with 9 bases between. In germline, CDR1 is SGHKS, CDR2 YYEKEE (reference sequence). CDR3 sequence: CASSLRGNYGYTF. CDR3 sequence (DNA): TGTGCCAGCAGCCTCAGGGGAAACTATGGCTACACCTTC.

The chain combines TRBV19 with TRBJ1-5; the D is unclear. CDR1 LNHDA and CDR2 SQIVND come from the germline V gene (reference sequence). This CDR3 has 16 residues. V dropped 7 bases and J dropped 3 bases, with 19 bases sitting between them. The CDR3 bases are TGTGCCAGTAAGTCTTATGTGCAGTTAAACAATCAGCCCCAGCATTTT. Its translation: CASKSYVQLNNQPQHF.

The rearrangement joins TRBV29-1 to TRBJ1-2; D is unresolved. Germline loops: CDR1 SQVTM, CDR2 ANQGSEA. V lost 4 bases and J 2 bases, leaving 8 bases between the germline ends. CDR3 size: 12 residues. The chain's CDR3 is CSVARGNYGYTF. The CDR3 DNA follows: TGCAGCGTTGCTCGCGGCAACTATGGCTACACCTTC.

This sequence joins TRBV5-1 and TRBJ2-5, with 7 positions matching TRBD1. Losses at the gene ends were 5 bases for V and 5 bases for J; bases not matched to a gene: 6. CDR1 is SGHRS, CDR2 YFSETQ, per germline. The CDR3 sequence is 13 residues long. CDR3 nucleotides: TGCGCCAGCAGTACAGGGGATCTGGAGACCCAGTACTTC. It specifies CASSTGDLETQYF.

The chain employs TRBV9 and TRBJ2-5, with TRBD2 matching over 9 bases. V shed 0 bases and J 0 bases; nucleotides not matched to a gene: 3. Germline V lookup: CDR1 SGDLS, CDR2 YYNGEE. The CDR3 is 16 residues long. The CDR3 DNA reads as TGTGCCAGCAGCGTAGGTATAGCGGGGGACCAAGAGACCCAGTACTTC. Its protein is CASSVGIAGDQETQYF.

V and J are TRBV14 and TRBJ1-1, with a tentative D call TRBD1 (6 bases). In germline, CDR1 is SGHDN, CDR2 FVKESK. The length of the CDR3 is 15 residues. Trimming took 1 base from V and 6 from J, leaving 15 bases between them. CDR3 sequence: CASSQGTGLAAEAFF. DNA for the CDR3: TGTGCCAGCAGCCAAGGAACAGGGCTGGCCGCTGAAGCTTTCTTT.

This clone was counted a few times. The rearrangement links TRBV29-1 to TRBJ2-5; 13 nucleotides match TRBD2. The CDR3 runs 15 residues. V dropped 4 bases and J dropped 0; count of bases not matched to a gene: 2. Germline V gives CDR1 SQVTM, CDR2 ANQGSEA. The CDR3 sequence is CSVGTSGGYQETQYF. DNA of the CDR3: TGCAGCGTTGGGACTAGCGGGGGCTACCAAGAGACCCAGTACTTC.

The chain carries TRBV2 and TRBJ2-7; tentative D call: TRBD2 (5 bases). Trimming left V 6 bases short and J 6 bases short, with 9 bases between. Germline V lookup: CDR1 SNHLY, CDR2 FYNNEI. CDR3 length: 11 residues. The DNA of the CDR3 is TGTGCCAGCAGGAGGGATGGCGAGCAGTACTTC. Translated, it gives CASRRDGEQYF.

About this clone: This sample also contains other DNA sequences that code for the same CDR3. The chain couples TRBV18 to TRBJ1-2; TRBD1 might be the D (6 bases). V was trimmed by 6 bases and J by 1 base, leaving 9 bases between them. This CDR3 has 13 residues. Germline V gene data show CDR1 as KGHSH and CDR2 as LQKENI. CDR3 coding DNA: TGTGCCAGCTCCCCGGACAGTAACTATGGCTACACCTTC. Translated, it gives CASSPDSNYGYTF.

This CDR3 reads CSVGDRLTGPQHF. CDR3 in DNA: TGCAGCGTTGGAGACAGACTTACGGGGCCCCAGCATTTT. This rearrangement joins TRBV29-1 to TRBJ1-5; TRBD1 is a possible D gene (5 bases). Trimming shortened V by 4 bases and J by 9 bases, and 16 bases separated the two germline ends. This CDR3 has 13 amino acids. Germline-derived CDR1 and CDR2 are SQVTM and ANQGSEA. Full variable domain (rest looked up from reference TRBV29-1 and TRBJ1-5): SAVISQKPSRDICQRGTSLTIQCQVDSQVTMMFWYRQQPGQSLTLIATANQGSEATYESGFVIDKFPISRPNLTFSTLTVSNMSPEDSSIYLCSVGDRLTGPQHFGDGTRLSIL.

The chain has TRBV2 and TRBJ2-1, with a tentative D call TRBD2 (5 bases). Germline CDR1 SNHLY, CDR2 FYNNEI. The ends were cut back, 4 bases at V and 15 bases at J, with 16 bases in the middle. This CDR3 region has 12 residues. The CDR3 loop reads CASSAVRPEGFF. CDR3 in DNA: TGTGCCAGCAGTGCGGTCCGTCCAGAGGGGTTCTTC.

This clone was detected only once. The chain couples TRBV5-6 to TRBJ1-5; D ambiguous. Germline V CDR1 and CDR2: SGHDT, YYEEEE. This CDR3 has 14 amino acids. V was shortened by 5 bases and J by 3 bases, with 12 bases between the two germline ends. In nucleotides, the CDR3 is TGTGCCAGCAGGCGTTGGCGGGACAATCAGCCCCAGCATTTT. It specifies CASRRWRDNQPQHF.

The V gene is TRBV2, the J gene TRBJ1-2; possible D gene TRBD1, 6 bases. V gave up 6 bases and J gave up 4 bases, with 12 bases separating them. From germline, CDR1 is SNHLY and CDR2 FYNNEI. The CDR3 length is 13 residues. Here the CDR3 DNA reads TGTGCCAGCAGAAAGACAGGACCCTATGGCTACACCTTC. It yields the protein CASRKTGPYGYTF.

The rearrangement uses TRBV5-1 and TRBJ1-4; D call uncertain. The germline V gene has CDR1 SGHRS and CDR2 YFSETQ. CDR3 length equals 12 residues. Trimming took off 1 base at V and 11 bases at J, with 9 bases between the two ends. Here the CDR3 reads CASSLSPEKLFF. The CDR3 DNA reads TGCGCCAGCAGCTTGTCCCCGGAGAAACTGTTTTTT.

This clone turned up a few times. V is TRBV5-1 and J is TRBJ2-6; TRBD1 aligns across 7 bases. CDR1 and CDR2 (germline): SGHRS, YFSETQ. The V and J ends lost 4 bases and 0 bases, in that order; junction bases with no gene match: 4. This CDR3 comprises 16 residues. For the CDR3, the DNA is TGCGCCAGCAGCCCTGGGGACAGCTCTGGGGCCAACGTCCTGACTTTC. The encoded protein is CASSPGDSSGANVLTF.

This chain uses TRBV7-8 with TRBJ2-2, with D maybe TRBD2 (6 bases). CDR3 length: 15 residues. From germline, CDR1 is SGHVS and CDR2 FQNEAQ. V lost 7 bases, J lost 0 bases, and 12 bases lay in between. This CDR3 is CASTPRGANTGELFF. For the CDR3, the DNA is TGTGCCAGCACCCCTCGCGGGGCGAACACCGGGGAGCTGTTTTTT.